This entry is about one T cell receptor (beta chain). Its antigen is still unknown. No base quality information exists; no much larger clone differs at one position. This specimen comes from a study of shared clonotypes between healthy human individuals (dated by TCRdb to about 2020). For the study in its entirety: A couple of women and three men aged 18 to 49 years were included in the cohort. Per donor, leukapheresis produced somewhere between about 0.85 and 10 billion PBMCs. To estimate repertoire size and how much clonotype sharing occurs between individuals, the study deeply sequenced the blood TCR repertoires of a handful of healthy adults. Libraries were prepared and TCR repertoires were sequenced by different laboratories using diverse techniques, in order to increase sequencing depth and limit assay-specific biases. For each donor, CD4 naive and CD4 memory were each run on three plates, CD8 naive on two plates, and CD8 memory on one plate.

Donors were healthy HIV-negative adults with no recently reported acute infections or vaccinations. Every donor was a Caucasian adult residing in Nashville, Tennessee, USA. Magnetic negative selection was used to enrich CD4+ T cells, after which naive cells were positively selected on CD45RA and the negative fraction became the memory subset. Blood was obtained by leukapheresis, after which PBMCs were separated by Ficoll-Histopaque density gradient centrifugation and cryopreserved in liquid nitrogen vapor phase. Analytical flow cytometry was used to check the purity and quantity of each magnetically sorted T cell population. Genomic DNA was isolated from every sorted fraction and measured by UV absorbance on a Nanodrop 2000c. On the study overall, not on this receptor specifically: Naive subsets generally had larger estimated clonotype richness than memory subsets did. The genetic and exposure-history diversity represented was limited by the small number of donors. Only blood was sampled, and tissue TCR repertoires likely differ from those in blood. Rarefaction of sorted-subset datasets indicated incomplete sequencing despite the large sequencing depth. Across a few donors, approximately 4.6% of naive CD4, more than 3% of naive CD8, roughly 2.3% of memory CD4, and approximately 0.42% of memory CD8 clonotypes were shared. Higher generation probabilities were observed for clonotypes shared by all four sorted-subset donors than for non-shared clonotypes. Pairwise subsampling indicated that sequencing depth was expected to affect the degree of clonotype sharing among donors.

V loses 4 bases of germline sequence and J loses 4 bases, and the interval between the two ends is 8 bases. Spanning cysteine to phenylalanine, the CDR3 consists of 13 amino acids. Only the CDR3 region is kept as DNA, spanning 39 bases read in frame from base 1. Sequences SGHTA (CDR1) and FQGTGA (CDR2) are obtained from the germline V gene. Using the deep immunoSEQ assay, TCR CDR3 regions were amplified from genomic DNA by multiplex PCR. For each cell subset, the extracted genomic DNA was distributed evenly across all wells of several immunoSEQ 96-well plates, and each plate served as one replicate. Each replicate PCR for sorted subsets received about 180 ng genomic DNA, equal to about 30,000 T cell genomes. Purified libraries were quantified with a Qubit 3.0 fluorometer, sized on a Bioanalyzer 2100, and re-quantified with the KAPA Library Quantification kit. Every immunoSEQ 96-well plate was sequenced on a separate single-read 150-cycle Illumina NextSeq 550 flow cell. The paper's data handling went like this. Because the immunoSEQ output held only junctional sequences and lacked quality scores, the filtering could not match the filtering applied to full-length reads. Sequences were annotated with PyIR, a Python wrapper for IgBLAST v1.9, using IMGT germline references to assign V/J genes and CDR3. Any read was removed if the V/J assignment was weak (E-value above 1e-6), the CDR3 was missing, or the read contained stop codons, out-of-frame junctions, or ambiguous translated residues. V3J clonotypes were defined as sequences sharing the same inferred V gene, J gene, and CDR3 amino acid sequence. To compute the percentage overlap between repertoires, the number of shared unique clonotypes was divided by the size of the smaller repertoire. RTK rarefaction, the Chao1 estimator, and Recon v2.1 estimates of unobserved clonotypes were used to assess repertoire richness. Generation probabilities for all TCRbeta clonotypes obtained by the gDNA method from several donors were computed using OLGA. TCRdb obtained this table from immuneACCESS and retained in-frame rearrangements with V and J assigned. These tables miss some clones; where compared with another copy, unresolved V genes account for less than half of the shortfall, and the remainder is unexplained. D and trimming were read from the DNA, whereas the V and J calls and clone size are those reported in that table. This sample has 2 million to 2.5 million clones in its table, and less than 95% of those were observed once. The ten top clones hold 0.37% of the sample.

The sequence links TRBV7-3 to TRBJ2-1; no D segment can be confidently identified. The clonotype originates from a man younger than 30 in good health. Some clones in this sample may be carry-over from other donors' samples. The source material was naive CD4+ T cells from PBMCs. Reading the label with the study, this specimen's cell subset or site is: CD45RA+ positively selected. The CDR3 corresponds to CASSSDGYNEQFF. The DNA sequence is given as TGTGCCAGCAGCTCTGACGGATACAATGAGCAGTTCTTC.